This entry lists 32 T cell receptor beta chains sequenced from one sample in a study of blood T cell repertoires in COVID-19. Sequencing used immunoSEQ multiplex PCR; TCRdb keeps in-frame clones, though not all of them. Of 150,000 to 200,000 clones in the sample, almost 80% were seen once. The sequencing sample was made of PBMCs or T cells enriched from blood (not recorded which). Source of these receptors: a woman aged 50 to 65 who had recovered from COVID-19.

The chain combines TRBV5-1 with TRBJ2-5; 12 bases are a match to TRBD2. Germline loops: CDR1 SGHRS, CDR2 YFSETQ. Losses at the gene ends were 1 base for V and 2 bases for J; bases not matched to a gene: 6. The length of the CDR3 is 17 residues. The CDR3 DNA reads as TGCGCCAGCAGCTTGAGTCTAGCGGGAGGGCCACAAGAGACCCAGTACTTC. It yields the protein CASSLSLAGGPQETQYF.

This clone showed up just a few times. The genes are TRBV6-1 and TRBJ2-2; 8 positions match TRBD1. The CDR3 runs to 16 residues. Germline V gives CDR1 MNHNS, CDR2 SASEGT. Trimming removed 2 bases from V and 2 bases from J; junction bases left unmatched: 4. The CDR3 DNA reads TGTGCCAGCAGTGAACGGGGACAGGTTAACACCGGGGAGCTGTTTTTT. Encoded protein: CASSERGQVNTGELFF.

The gene calls are TRBV19 and TRBJ1-1; TRBD1 matches 10 bases. There are 16 residues in the CDR3. The V segment lost 6 bases and the J segment 2 bases; nucleotides outside the gene matches: 9. Germline CDR1 LNHDA, CDR2 SQIVND (reference sequence). For the CDR3, the DNA is TGTGCCAGTAGACGTTCCGGGACAGGGGCAAACACTGAAGCTTTCTTT. This sequence encodes CASRRSGTGANTEAFF.

The chain couples TRBV29-1 to TRBJ1-5, with a tentative D call TRBD1 (6 bases). Germline assignment: CDR1 SQVTM and CDR2 ANQGSEA. The CDR3 runs to 13 residues. V was trimmed by 6 bases and J by 3 bases, leaving 12 bases between them. For the CDR3, the DNA is TGCAGCGTCATGCAGGGGAACAATCAGCCCCAGCATTTT. Translation: CSVMQGNNQPQHF.

The chain has TRBV15 and TRBJ2-2; D remains ambiguous. The CDR3 is 12 amino acids. Germline V gene data show CDR1 as LNHNV and CDR2 as YYDKDF (reference sequence). Trimming took off 2 bases at V and 6 bases at J, with 4 bases between the two ends. This CDR3 reads CATSRISGELFF. The CDR3 DNA reads as TGTGCCACCAGCAGAATCTCCGGGGAGCTGTTTTTT.

V is TRBV7-9 and J is TRBJ1-3; D not resolved. Germline-derived CDR1 and CDR2 are SEHNR and FQNEAQ (reference sequence). V was trimmed by 5 bases and J by 7 bases, leaving 12 bases between them. This CDR3 region has 13 residues. CDR3 residues: CASSPGSLNTIYF. DNA for the CDR3: TGTGCCAGCAGCCCCGGGAGCCTGAACACCATATATTTT. The complete variable domain, with remaining parts taken from reference TRBV7-9 and TRBJ1-3, reads DTGVSQNPRHKITKRGQNVTFRCDPISEHNRLYWYRQTLGQGPEFLTYFQNEAQLEKSRLLSDRFSAERPKGSFSTLEIQRTEQGDSAMYLCASSPGSLNTIYFGEGSWLTVV.

The chain couples TRBV7-2 to TRBJ1-1; 7 bases are shared with TRBD1. The CDR3 runs 14 residues. The germline V gene encodes CDR1 SGHTA and CDR2 FQGNSA. With 2 bases clipped from V and 1 base from J, the junction kept 1 base outside the gene matches. The CDR3 spells CASSLSGGNTEAFF. For the CDR3, the DNA is TGTGCCAGCAGCTTATCAGGGGGGAACACTGAAGCTTTCTTT.

This sequence joins TRBV6-5 and TRBJ1-4, with 8 nucleotides matching TRBD1. Germline loops: CDR1 MNHEY, CDR2 SVGAGI. The CDR3 has 15 amino acids. The V and J ends lost 2 bases and 8 bases, in that order; junction bases with no gene match: 7. CDR3 in DNA: TGTGCCAGCAGTTACGCAGCAGGGGGCCCAGAAAAACTGTTTTTT. This sequence encodes CASSYAAGGPEKLFF.

The V gene is TRBV9, the J gene TRBJ2-5; TRBD2 matches at 10 bases. Germline V gene sequence: CDR1 SGDLS, CDR2 YYNGEE. CDR3 length: 18 residues. Unmatched junction bases numbered 13, after V lost 1 base and J lost 4 bases. CDR3 amino acids: CASSVRAQLAGRLETQYF. The CDR3 region has the DNA TGTGCCAGCAGCGTAAGGGCCCAACTAGCGGGACGTTTAGAGACCCAGTACTTC.

V usage is TRBV28 and J usage is TRBJ2-2, with TRBD2 identical over 9 bases. The CDR3 runs to 16 residues. Trimming removed 5 bases from V and 0 bases from J; junction bases left unmatched: 4. Germline V gene sequence: CDR1 MDHEN, CDR2 SYDVKM. The CDR3 DNA follows: TGTGCCAGCAGTCCTTTAGCGGGAGCGAACACCGGGGAGCTGTTTTTT. Residues: CASSPLAGANTGELFF.

The chain employs TRBV6-6 and TRBJ1-1; a weak D match, TRBD1 (6 bases). The length of the CDR3 is 14 residues. Per the germline V gene, CDR1 is MNHNY and CDR2 is SVGAGI (reference sequence). V was cut by 6 bases and J by 1 base, with 12 bases left in between. CDR3 loop: CASSPPQGNTEAFF. CDR3 nucleotides: TGTGCCAGCAGCCCCCCACAGGGGAACACTGAAGCTTTCTTT.

The chain couples TRBV19 to TRBJ1-1; 9 positions agree with TRBD1. V dropped 4 bases and J dropped 4; count of bases not matched to a gene: 13. The CDR3 sequence is 17 residues long. Germline loops: CDR1 LNHDA, CDR2 SQIVND (reference sequence). The CDR3 DNA reads TGTGCCAGTAGTAATGTGAGGGACAGGGTATTAGGCACTGAAGCTTTCTTT. This translates into CASSNVRDRVLGTEAFF.

The chain couples TRBV13 to TRBJ2-5; D is perhaps TRBD1 (6 bases). CDR1 is PRHDT, CDR2 FYEKMQ, per germline (reference sequence). Trimming stripped 4 bases from V and 4 bases from J, with 19 bases between. CDR3 length: 16 residues. Written as DNA, the CDR3 is TGTGCCAGCAGCTCGTGGACAGACACTACAGGAGAGACCCAGTACTTC. It is translated as CASSSWTDTTGETQYF. Based on the CDR3 plus reference TRBV13 and TRBJ2-5, the full variable domain is AAGVIQSPRHLIKEKRETATLKCYPIPRHDTVYWYQQGPGQDPQFLISFYEKMQSDKGSIPDRFSAQQFSDYHSELNMSSLELGDSALYFCASSSWTDTTGETQYFGPGTRLLVL.

The chain combines TRBV3-1 (or the pseudogene TRBV3-2) with TRBJ1-4; perhaps TRBD1 as D (6 bases). Germline CDR1 LGHDT, CDR2 YNNKEL (reference sequence). The V end was cut by 0 bases, the J end by 7 bases, with 9 bases between. CDR3 length: 14 residues. The CDR3 sequence: CASSQEGGFEKLFF. The CDR3 DNA reads TGTGCCAGCAGCCAAGAAGGGGGTTTTGAAAAACTGTTTTTT.

V is TRBV9 and J is TRBJ1-1; 9 bases line up with TRBD1. CDR1 is SGDLS, CDR2 YYNGEE, per germline. V gave up 0 bases and J gave up 0 bases; unmatched junction bases: 6. This CDR3 has 17 amino acids. CDR3 nucleotide sequence: TGTGCCAGCAGCGTAGGGGACAGGGTCACCCTGAACACTGAAGCTTTCTTT. It specifies CASSVGDRVTLNTEAFF.

The genes are TRBV10-2 and TRBJ2-5; TRBD1 aligns across 7 bases. V trimming: 6 bases; J trimming: 0 bases; junction bases outside the gene matches: 4. The germline V gene encodes CDR1 WSHSY and CDR2 SAAADI. The length of the CDR3 is 14 residues. CDR3 bases: TGCGCCAGCAGGACAGGGAACAACCAAGAGACCCAGTACTTC. It translates to CASRTGNNQETQYF.

The table lists this clone with a few counts. This chain connects TRBV2 to TRBJ2-5; D is undetermined. V lost 5 bases, J lost 5 bases, and 6 bases lay in between. The length of the CDR3 is 11 residues. Germline V lookup: CDR1 SNHLY, CDR2 FYNNEI. CDR3 DNA: TGTGCCAGCAGTCAGGATGAGACCCAGTACTTC. Encoded protein: CASSQDETQYF.

The CDR3 protein is CASSLETDGNTIYF. The CDR3 DNA follows: TGCGCCAGCAGCTTGGAGACAGATGGAAACACCATATATTTT. This chain uses TRBV5-1 with TRBJ1-3; TRBD1 is a possible D gene (5 bases). V was cut by 0 bases and J by 3 bases, with 7 bases left in between. CDR1 is SGHRS, CDR2 YFSETQ, per germline. The CDR3 totals 14 residues.

The J gene is TRBJ1-5, the V gene TRBV6-1; no firm D call. The CDR3 has 13 residues. CDR1 is MNHNS and CDR2 is SASEGT in the germline V gene. V lost 3 bases and J 5 bases, leaving 8 bases between the germline ends. The CDR3 region has the DNA TGTGCCAGCAGTGATGGGCTGGATCAGCCCCAGCATTTT. This gives the protein CASSDGLDQPQHF.

V usage is TRBV7-8 and J usage is TRBJ2-3; D uncertain. The CDR3 is 12 amino acids. The V and J ends lost 5 bases and 8 bases respectively, with 11 bases between them. Germline assignment: CDR1 SGHVS and CDR2 FQNEAQ. In DNA form, the CDR3 reads TGTGCCAGCAGCCTCGACTGGAGTACGCAGTATTTT. Translating it yields CASSLDWSTQYF.

The chain has TRBV27 and TRBJ2-7; TRBD2 might be the D (5 bases). Germline-derived CDR1 and CDR2 are MNHEY and SMNVEV (reference sequence). The CDR3 runs 15 residues. V was cut by 1 base and J by 6 bases, with 16 bases left in between. This CDR3 reads CASSLWSGPEGEQYF. DNA for the CDR3: TGTGCCAGCAGTTTATGGTCTGGCCCCGAGGGCGAGCAGTACTTC.

This clone was seen only once. The gene calls are TRBV3-1 (or the pseudogene TRBV3-2) and TRBJ1-2; D ambiguous. The germline V and J ends were trimmed by 0 bases and 2 bases, with 16 bases remaining between them. The V gene's germline CDR1 is LGHDT and CDR2 YNNKEL (reference sequence). This CDR3 is built from 17 residues. The CDR3: CASSQERGTRTNYGYTF. DNA of the CDR3: TGTGCCAGCAGCCAAGAACGGGGTACAAGGACGAACTATGGCTACACCTTC.

The chain is built from TRBV5-1 and TRBJ2-2; 8 bases agree with TRBD2. Germline V lookup: CDR1 SGHRS, CDR2 YFSETQ. This CDR3 spans 15 amino acids. The V segment lost 3 bases and the J segment 3 bases; nucleotides outside the gene matches: 4. CDR3 sequence reads: CASSWTTSDTGELFF. The DNA for the CDR3 is TGCGCCAGCAGCTGGACGACTAGCGACACCGGGGAGCTGTTTTTT.

As DNA, the CDR3 is TGTGCCAGCAGCTTGGTCCTAGGAGACTCTGGGGCCAACGTCCTGACTTTC. It codes for CASSLVLGDSGANVLTF. The chain combines TRBV5-8 with TRBJ2-6; D is ambiguous. Trimming pared 0 bases from V and 0 bases from J, leaving 10 bases between. CDR1 is SGHTS, CDR2 YDEGEE, per germline. The CDR3 loop spans 17 amino acids. Combining the CDR3 with reference TRBV5-8 and TRBJ2-6 gives the whole variable domain EAGVTQSPTHLIKTRGQQATLRCSPISGHTSVYWYQQALGLGLQFLLWYDEGEERNRGNFPPRFSGRQFPNYSSELNVNALELEDSALYLCASSLVLGDSGANVLTFGAGSRLTVL.

This chain connects TRBV30 to TRBJ1-1, with D tentatively TRBD1 (5 bases). V lost 6 bases and J 5 bases, leaving 16 bases between the germline ends. Germline V CDR1 and CDR2: GTSNPN, SVGIG (reference sequence). This CDR3 spans 13 amino acids. The CDR3 spells CACPGGGGTEAFF. CDR3 coding DNA: TGTGCCTGCCCCGGGGGGGGAGGAACTGAAGCTTTCTTT.

The gene calls are TRBV28 and TRBJ2-7, with TRBD2 as a possible D gene (5 bases). CDR3 size: 15 residues. The germline CDR1 and CDR2 sequences are MDHEN and SYDVKM. The germline V and J ends were trimmed by 5 bases and 3 bases, with 17 bases remaining between them. The CDR3 protein is CASSLPGLSIYEQYF. Written as DNA, the CDR3 is TGTGCCAGCAGTCTCCCCGGACTTAGCATCTACGAGCAGTACTTC.

V gene TRBV19 combines with J gene TRBJ2-7; 10 nucleotides align to TRBD2. This CDR3 contains 15 residues. From germline, CDR1 is LNHDA and CDR2 SQIVND (reference sequence). V shed 7 bases, J shed 4 bases, and the junction held 10 bases outside the gene matches. In DNA, the CDR3 is TGTGCCAGTAAGAGTGCACTAGCGGGGAATTACGAGCAGTACTTC. Its protein is CASKSALAGNYEQYF.

The chain carries TRBV29-1 and TRBJ2-1, with 10 bases identical to TRBD2. Germline CDR1 is SQVTM and CDR2 is ANQGSEA. Trimming at V came to 4 bases and at J to 9 bases, leaving 9 bases not matched to a gene. The CDR3 sequence is 14 residues long. The CDR3 DNA sequence: TGCAGCGTTGGGGCTTTGGAGCGGGAGGGTGAGCAGTTCTTC. Protein product: CSVGALEREGEQFF.

The chain couples TRBV13 to TRBJ1-6; D might be TRBD1 (6 bases). V lost 5 bases and J 11 bases, leaving 16 bases between the germline ends. This CDR3 spans 14 amino acids. The germline V gene encodes CDR1 PRHDT and CDR2 FYEKMQ (reference sequence). This CDR3 reads CASSPWTVAAPLHF. CDR3 bases: TGTGCCAGCAGCCCCTGGACAGTCGCGGCACCCCTCCACTTT. The variable domain in full, completed from reference TRBV13 and TRBJ1-6, reads AAGVIQSPRHLIKEKRETATLKCYPIPRHDTVYWYQQGPGQDPQFLISFYEKMQSDKGSIPDRFSAQQFSDYHSELNMSSLELGDSALYFCASSPWTVAAPLHFGNGTRLTVT.

The V and J genes are TRBV7-9 and TRBJ1-1; the D gene is possibly TRBD1 (6 bases). The CDR3 is made up of 13 amino acids. Trimming took off 5 bases at V and 6 bases at J, with 13 bases between the two ends. Germline CDR1 and CDR2: SEHNR and FQNEAQ (reference sequence). The CDR3 spells CASSPQGYSEAFF. DNA of the CDR3: TGTGCCAGCAGCCCCCAGGGGTACTCTGAAGCTTTCTTT.

CDR3 region: CASSQGQSYGYTF. As DNA, the CDR3 is TGTGCCAGCAGCCAAGGACAGAGCTATGGCTACACCTTC. This chain joins TRBV14 and TRBJ1-2; TRBD1 might be the D (5 bases). The CDR3 spans 13 residues. The germline gives CDR1 SGHDN, CDR2 FVKESK. V was trimmed by 1 base and J by 4 bases, leaving 7 bases between them.

This chain joins TRBV3-1 (or the pseudogene TRBV3-2) and TRBJ1-2; D possibly corresponds to TRBD1 (6 bases). CDR3 length: 15 residues. V lost 3 bases, J lost 8 bases, and 19 bases lay in between. Germline V lookup: CDR1 LGHDT, CDR2 YNNKEL (reference sequence). The CDR3 reads CASSHRRARGPGYTF. Here the CDR3 DNA reads TGTGCCAGCAGCCACCGTCGGGCGCGGGGGCCAGGCTACACCTTC.